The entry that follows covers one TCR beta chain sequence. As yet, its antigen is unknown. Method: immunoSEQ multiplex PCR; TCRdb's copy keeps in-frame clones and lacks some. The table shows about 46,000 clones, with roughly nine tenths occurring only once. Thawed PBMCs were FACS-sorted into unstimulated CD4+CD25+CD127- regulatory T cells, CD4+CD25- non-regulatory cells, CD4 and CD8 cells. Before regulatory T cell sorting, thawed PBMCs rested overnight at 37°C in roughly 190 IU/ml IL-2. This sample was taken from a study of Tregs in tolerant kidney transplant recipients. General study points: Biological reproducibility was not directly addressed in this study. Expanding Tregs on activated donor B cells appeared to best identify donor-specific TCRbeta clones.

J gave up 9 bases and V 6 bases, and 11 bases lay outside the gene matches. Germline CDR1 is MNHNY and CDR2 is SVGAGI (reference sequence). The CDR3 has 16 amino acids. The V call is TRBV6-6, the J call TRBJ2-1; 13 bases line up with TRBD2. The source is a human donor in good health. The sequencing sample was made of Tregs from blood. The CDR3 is CASSPARTSGRGEQFF. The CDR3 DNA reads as TGTGCCAGCAGCCCGGCCCGGACTAGCGGGAGAGGTGAGCAGTTCTTC.